Here is one TCR beta chain with its context. Repertoires were generated with immunoSEQ multiplex PCR, while TCRdb's copy carries only in-frame clones and drops some. Here the sample spans 250,000 or so clones, over 80% being singletons. These data belong to a study of blood T cell repertoires in COVID-19. V shed 3 bases and J 6 bases; nucleotides not matched to a gene: 5. The CDR3 runs 14 residues. CDR1 is KGHSH, CDR2 LQKENI, per germline. Sequencing input: PBMCs or T cells enriched from blood (not recorded which). The V and J genes are TRBV18 and TRBJ1-2, with 9 bases fitting TRBD1. The sequence was collected from a woman under 40 who had been exposed to COVID-19. This chain's CDR3 is CASSPPTGGNGYTF. The CDR3 region has the DNA TGTGCCAGCTCACCCCCTACAGGGGGCAATGGCTACACCTTC.